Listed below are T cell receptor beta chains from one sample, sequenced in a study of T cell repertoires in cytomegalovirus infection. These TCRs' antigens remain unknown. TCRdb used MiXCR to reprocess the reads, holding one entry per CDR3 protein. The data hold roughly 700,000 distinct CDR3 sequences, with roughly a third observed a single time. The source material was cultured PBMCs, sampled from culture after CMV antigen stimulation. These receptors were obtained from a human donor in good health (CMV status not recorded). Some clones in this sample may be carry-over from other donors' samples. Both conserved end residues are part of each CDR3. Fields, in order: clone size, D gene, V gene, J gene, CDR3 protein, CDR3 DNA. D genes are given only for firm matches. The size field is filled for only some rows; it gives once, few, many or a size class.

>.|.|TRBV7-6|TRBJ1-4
CASASNEKLFF
TGTGCCTCGGCCTCTAATGAAAAACTGTTTTTT
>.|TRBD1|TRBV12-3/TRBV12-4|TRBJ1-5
CASSPAGQHNQPQHF
TGTGCCAGCAGTCCGGCGGGACAGCACAATCAGCCCCAGCATTTT
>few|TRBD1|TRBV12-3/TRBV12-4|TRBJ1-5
CASSLGTGGGDGQPQHF
TGTGCCAGCAGTCTGGGGACAGGGGGAGGGGATGGTCAGCCCCAGCATTTT
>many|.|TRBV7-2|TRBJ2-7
CASSLVFRGEQYF
TGTGCCAGCAGCTTAGTCTTCCGGGGCGAGCAGTACTTC
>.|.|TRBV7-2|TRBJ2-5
CASSLASFKGETQYF
TGTGCCAGCAGCTTAGCTAGTTTCAAAGGGGAGACCCAGTACTTC
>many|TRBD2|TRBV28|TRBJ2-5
CASSHRTSGGETQYF
TGTGCCAGCAGTCACCGGACTAGCGGGGGAGAGACCCAGTACTTC
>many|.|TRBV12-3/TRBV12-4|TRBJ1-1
CASKRAMVVNTEAFF
TGTGCCAGCAAAAGGGCGATGGTTGTGAACACTGAAGCTTTCTTT
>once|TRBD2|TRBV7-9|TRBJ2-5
CASSQIATGGPETQYF
TGTGCCAGCAGCCAGATTGCGACGGGAGGGCCAGAGACCCAGTACTTC
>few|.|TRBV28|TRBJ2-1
CASSPPPTENEQFF
TGTGCCAGCAGTCCCCCCCCGACGGAGAATGAGCAGTTCTTC
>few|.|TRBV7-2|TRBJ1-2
CASSLAKTRDPNGGYTF
TGTGCCAGCAGCTTAGCGAAGACCCGGGACCCTAACGGGGGCTACACCTTC
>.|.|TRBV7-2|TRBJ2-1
CASSLARGEQFF
TGTGCCAGCAGCTTAGCGCGTGGGGAGCAGTTCTTC
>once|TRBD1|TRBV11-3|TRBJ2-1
CASGDRGSDEQFF
TGTGCCAGCGGGGACAGGGGTTCGGATGAGCAGTTCTTC
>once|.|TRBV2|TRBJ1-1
CASSEWRGNTEAFF
TGTGCCAGCAGTGAGTGGAGGGGGAACACTGAAGCTTTCTTT
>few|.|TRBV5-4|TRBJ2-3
CASSSTRTKDTQYF
TGTGCCAGCAGCTCCACTCGGACCAAAGATACGCAGTATTTT
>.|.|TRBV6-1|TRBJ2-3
CASSVVTDTQYF
TGTGCCAGCAGTGTAGTCACAGATACGCAGTATTTT
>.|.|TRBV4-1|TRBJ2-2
CASSQGQSMNTGELFF
TGCGCCAGCAGCCAAGGACAGAGTATGAACACCGGGGAGCTGTTTTTT
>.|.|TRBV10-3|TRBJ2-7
CAISVFPYEQYF
TGTGCCATCAGTGTGTTCCCCTACGAGCAGTACTTC
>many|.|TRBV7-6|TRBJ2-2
CASSPPRATGELFF
TGTGCCAGCAGCCCACCCCGGGCCACCGGGGAGCTGTTTTTT
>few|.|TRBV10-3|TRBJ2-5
CAIKKGLEETQYF
TGTGCCATCAAGAAGGGGCTGGAGGAGACCCAGTACTTC
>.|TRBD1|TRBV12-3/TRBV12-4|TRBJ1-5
CASTFGDSGQPQHF
TGTGCCAGTACCTTTGGGGACAGCGGTCAGCCCCAGCATTTT